This record looks at one T cell receptor beta chain sequence and its context. The sample is drawn from a study of blood T cell repertoires in COVID-19. Study context: T cells, B-cell-depleted T cells, or PBMCs provided the cDNA or gDNA that served as material.

This table comes from immunoSEQ multiplex PCR, and its TCRdb copy is limited to in-frame clones, with some not included. The table shows 130,000 to 150,000 clones, with 80% to 85% occurring only once. The TCR was taken from a woman between 50 and 59 years old who had been exposed to COVID-19. The material sequenced was PBMCs or T cells enriched from blood (not recorded which).

The CDR3 loop is CASSAGREEGNQPQHF. The CDR3 DNA follows: TGTGCCAGCAGCGCGGGTCGAGAGGAGGGCAATCAGCCCCAGCATTTT. V gene TRBV11-2 combines with J gene TRBJ1-5; D remains unclear. Per the germline V gene, CDR1 is SGHAT and CDR2 is FQNNGV. CDR3 length equals 16 residues. V dropped 5 bases and J dropped 2 bases, with 16 bases sitting between them.